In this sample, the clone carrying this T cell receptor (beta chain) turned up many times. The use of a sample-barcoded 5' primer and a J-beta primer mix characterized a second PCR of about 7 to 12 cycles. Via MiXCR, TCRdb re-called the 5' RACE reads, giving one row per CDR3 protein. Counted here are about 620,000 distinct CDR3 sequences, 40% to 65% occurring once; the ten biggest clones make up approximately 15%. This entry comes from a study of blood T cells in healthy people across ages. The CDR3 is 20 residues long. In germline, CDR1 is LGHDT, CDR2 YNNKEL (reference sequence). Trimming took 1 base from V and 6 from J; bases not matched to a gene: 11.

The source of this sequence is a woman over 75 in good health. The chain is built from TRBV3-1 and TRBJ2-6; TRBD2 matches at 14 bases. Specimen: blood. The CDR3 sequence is CASSQGPGLAGVVLANVLTF. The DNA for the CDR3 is TGTGCCAGCAGCCAAGGACCGGGACTAGCGGGAGTTGTTTTGGCCAACGTCCTGACTTTC.